The 10 T cell receptor beta chains below were found in one sample sequenced in a study of cytomegalovirus exposure and HLA in healthy donors. PCR involved 60 Vbeta and 13 Jbeta primers. The assay was immunoSEQ multiplex PCR, and TCRdb's table has in-frame clones only and misses some. Here the sample spans 150,000 or so clones, 65% to 85% being singletons. Input material: PBMCs. Source of these receptors: a woman aged 45-59 years in good health and CMV-seropositive.

This sequence joins TRBV4-2 and TRBJ2-3; 8 nucleotides align to TRBD2. V trimming: 4 bases; J trimming: 3 bases; junction bases outside the gene matches: 6. The CDR3 is made up of 15 amino acids. Germline V lookup: CDR1 LGHNA, CDR2 YNFKEQ. CDR3 loop: CASSPGGIITDTQYF. CDR3 bases: TGTGCCAGCAGCCCGGGGGGGATTATAACAGATACGCAGTATTTT.

This chain connects TRBV4-3 to TRBJ2-3, with 11 bases matching TRBD2. The junction had 9 bases not matched to a gene; V was cut back by 3 bases and J by 4 bases. The CDR3 consists of 17 residues. Germline lookup yields CDR1 LGHNA and CDR2 YSLEER. CDR3 nucleotides: TGCGCCAGCAGCCAGAAAATTAGCGGGGGGGTGGCAGATACGCAGTATTTT. It translates to CASSQKISGGVADTQYF.

The J gene is TRBJ2-5, the V gene TRBV19; possibly TRBD2 for D (5 bases). V lost 5 bases to trimming and J lost 4 bases, with 17 bases between them. CDR3 length: 15 amino acids. Germline CDR1 LNHDA, CDR2 SQIVND (reference sequence). The CDR3 loop is CASSLRDYLGETQYF. In DNA form, the CDR3 reads TGTGCCAGTAGTCTCAGAGACTACCTCGGAGAGACCCAGTACTTC. Full variable domain (rest looked up from reference TRBV19 and TRBJ2-5): DGGITQSPKYLFRKEGQNVTLSCEQNLNHDAMYWYRQDPGQGLRLIYYSQIVNDFQKGDIAEGYSVSREKKESFPLTVTSAQKNPTAFYLCASSLRDYLGETQYFGPGTRLLVL.

CDR3 residues: CSQAGTRGSDTQYF. The CDR3 bases are TGCAGTCAAGCCGGGACTAGAGGTTCAGATACGCAGTATTTT. J is TRBJ2-3 and V is TRBV29-1, with 8 bases matching TRBD2. The CDR3 runs to 14 residues. The germline CDR1 and CDR2 sequences are SQVTM and ANQGSEA.

The chain joins TRBV2 to TRBJ2-3; TRBD1 aligns across 11 bases. Trimming removed 6 bases from V and 6 bases from J; junction bases left unmatched: 5. The V gene's germline CDR1 is SNHLY and CDR2 FYNNEI. CDR3 length equals 14 residues. CDR3: CASRDRGRWDTQYF. In nucleotides, the CDR3 is TGTGCCAGCAGGGACAGGGGGCGTTGGGATACGCAGTATTTT.

The V and J genes are TRBV6-6 and TRBJ2-5; D unresolved. Deletions cut 4 bases from V and 1 base from J, with 13 bases between. Germline V gene lookup returns CDR1 MNHNY and CDR2 SVGAGI (reference sequence). This CDR3 has 15 residues. The CDR3 loop is CASSWSSTGQETQYF. The DNA of the CDR3 is TGTGCCAGCAGTTGGTCCTCGACGGGCCAAGAGACCCAGTACTTC.

The rearrangement uses TRBV6-1 and TRBJ2-5, with 7 bases lining up with TRBD2. The CDR3 extends over 13 amino acids. V gave up 7 bases and J gave up 5 bases; unmatched junction bases: 7. CDR1 is MNHNS, CDR2 SASEGT, per germline. The chain's CDR3 is CASTGGLGETQYF. In DNA, the CDR3 is TGTGCCAGCACCGGAGGACTAGGGGAGACCCAGTACTTC.

The genes are TRBV10-3 and TRBJ2-2; TRBD2 is a possible D gene (6 bases). The CDR3 is made up of 16 amino acids. Germline values: CDR1 ENHRY, CDR2 SYGVKD. With 6 bases removed from V and 0 bases from J, the gap between germline ends came to 14 bases. The CDR3 loop is CAISQPSSANTGELFF. The CDR3 region has the DNA TGTGCCATCAGCCAACCCTCTAGCGCGAACACCGGGGAGCTGTTTTTT.

The chain links TRBV5-1 to TRBJ2-2; 10 positions agree with TRBD2. The CDR3 is 18 residues long. The V gene's germline CDR1 is SGHRS and CDR2 YFSETQ. With 3 bases clipped from V and 5 bases from J, the junction kept 13 bases outside the gene matches. CDR3 sequence (DNA): TGCGCCAGCAGCTGGGAAAAAAGCGGGAGGGCCTGGACCGGGGAGCTGTTTTTT. As protein: CASSWEKSGRAWTGELFF.

The V and J genes are TRBV7-2 and TRBJ2-7, with 10 bases identical to TRBD1. This CDR3 is 14 amino acids long. V gave up 5 bases and J gave up 4 bases; unmatched junction bases: 5. CDR1 and CDR2 (germline): SGHTA, FQGNSA. In DNA, the CDR3 is TGTGCCAGCAGCGACGGGACAGGGGCATACGAGCAGTACTTC. This translates into CASSDGTGAYEQYF.